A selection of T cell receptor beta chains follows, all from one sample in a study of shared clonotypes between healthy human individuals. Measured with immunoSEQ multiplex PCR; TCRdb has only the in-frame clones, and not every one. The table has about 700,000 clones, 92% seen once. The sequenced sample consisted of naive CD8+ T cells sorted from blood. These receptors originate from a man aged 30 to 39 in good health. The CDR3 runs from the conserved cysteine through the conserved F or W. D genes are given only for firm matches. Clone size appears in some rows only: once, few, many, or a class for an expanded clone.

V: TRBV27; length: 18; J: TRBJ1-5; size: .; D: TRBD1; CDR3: CASSSLTQGQTSNQPQHF; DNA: TGTGCCAGCAGTTCTCTCACGCAGGGACAGACTAGCAATCAGCCCCAGCATTTT
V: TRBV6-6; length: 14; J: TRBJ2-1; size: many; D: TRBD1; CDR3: CASSHRGSYNEQFF; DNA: TGTGCCAGCAGTCACAGGGGTTCCTACAATGAGCAGTTCTTC
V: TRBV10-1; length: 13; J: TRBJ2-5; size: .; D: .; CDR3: CASSAGIQETQYF; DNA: TGCGCCAGCAGTGCAGGGATCCAAGAGACCCAGTACTTC
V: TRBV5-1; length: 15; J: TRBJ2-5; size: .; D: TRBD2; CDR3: CASRLTSGSLETQYF; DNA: TGCGCCAGCAGACTAACTAGCGGGTCTTTAGAGACCCAGTACTTC
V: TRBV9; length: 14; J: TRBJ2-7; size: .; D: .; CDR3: CASSVDGDSYEQYF; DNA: TGTGCCAGCAGCGTAGACGGGGATTCCTACGAGCAGTACTTC
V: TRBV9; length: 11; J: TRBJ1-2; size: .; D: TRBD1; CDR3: CASSAPTGTTF; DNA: TGTGCCAGCAGCGCCCCGACAGGGACCACCTTC
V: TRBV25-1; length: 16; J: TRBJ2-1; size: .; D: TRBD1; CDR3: CASSPHRGENYNEQFF; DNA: TGTGCCAGCAGTCCTCACAGGGGGGAGAATTACAATGAGCAGTTCTTC
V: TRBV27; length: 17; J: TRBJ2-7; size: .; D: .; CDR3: CASSFRSGEGASYEQYF; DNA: TGTGCCAGCAGTTTTCGGTCGGGGGAGGGGGCCTCCTACGAGCAGTACTTC
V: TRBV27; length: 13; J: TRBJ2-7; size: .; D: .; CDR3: CASSFGTWGEQYF; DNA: TGTGCCAGCAGTTTTGGGACTTGGGGCGAGCAGTACTTC
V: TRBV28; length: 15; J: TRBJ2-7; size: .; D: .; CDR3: CASSLPGDLGYEQYF; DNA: TGTGCCAGCAGCCTCCCAGGGGATTTAGGCTACGAGCAGTACTTC
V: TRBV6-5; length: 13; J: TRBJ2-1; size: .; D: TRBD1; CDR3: CASSSGQGGEQFF; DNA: TGTGCCAGCAGTTCGGGACAGGGGGGTGAGCAGTTCTTC
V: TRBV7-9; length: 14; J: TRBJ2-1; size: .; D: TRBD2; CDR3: CASSLLSGNNEQFF; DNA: TGTGCCAGCAGCTTACTTAGCGGGAACAATGAGCAGTTCTTC
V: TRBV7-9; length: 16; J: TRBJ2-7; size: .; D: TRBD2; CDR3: CASSLISGTSRYEQYF; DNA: TGTGCCAGCAGCTTAATCTCGGGGACTAGCCGTTACGAGCAGTACTTC
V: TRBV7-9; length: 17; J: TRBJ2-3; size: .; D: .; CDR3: CASSPARVLTATDTQYF; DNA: TGTGCCAGCAGCCCCGCCCGGGTCCTCACCGCCACAGATACGCAGTATTTT
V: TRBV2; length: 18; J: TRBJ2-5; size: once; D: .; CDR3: CASRWAEGFVVRLETQYF; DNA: TGTGCCAGCAGGTGGGCCGAGGGGTTTGTGGTCAGATTGGAGACCCAGTACTTC